The text below deals with one T cell receptor (beta chain). Its antigen is not known. Trimming removed 2 bases at V and 0 bases at J, with 11 bases between. Germline loops: CDR1 MGHRA, CDR2 YSYEKL. The CDR3 consists of 16 residues. This sample is part of a study of T cell responses to AZD1222 COVID-19 vaccine. Turning to the study itself: Doses given second, at about 4 or about 12 weeks, were pooled. Study results and limitations: White British people made up most donors, females outnumbered males, and clonal diversity was possibly underestimated. After two AZD1222 doses, spike-specific TCR breadth and depth rose versus day 0. Across spike, vaccine-associated CD4 TCRs were found, dominant at 160-218 and 743-854.

Clones were sequenced by immunoSEQ multiplex PCR, and TCRdb holds only the in-frame ones, with some missing. The sample yields more than 95,000 clones, more than 70% seen once. The sample was peripheral blood, taken on day 0 of AZD1222 vaccination. The V call is TRBV4-1, the J call TRBJ1-5; D call uncertain. The receptor's source is an adult in good health. CDR3 nucleotide sequence: TGCGCCAGCAGCCAACCGGTACGGGGTAGCAATCAGCCCCAGCATTTT. Translated, it gives CASSQPVRGSNQPQHF.